A single sample is the source of the 17 T cell receptor beta chains below, sequenced in a study of early T cells in non-severe SARS-CoV-2 infection. TCRdb reanalysed the 5' RACE reads using MiXCR and keeps one entry per CDR3 protein. This table has around 100,000 distinct CDR3 sequences, 10% to 15% appearing once. The sample comprised whole blood. The receptor set was obtained from an adult who was a healthcare worker with PCR-confirmed SARS-CoV-2 infection or an uninfected control (not recorded which).

This clonotype has a count of ten or more. V gene TRBV6-2 or TRBV6-3 combines with J gene TRBJ1-1, with D perhaps TRBD1 (5 bases). Germline V gives CDR1 MNHEY, CDR2 SVGEGT. The V end lost 3 bases, the J end lost 8 bases, and 16 bases lay between the germline ends. CDR3 length: 14 amino acids. CDR3 nucleotides: TGTGCCAGCAGTTATCGGGGTAGGGGATTCGAAGCTTTCTTT. As protein: CASSYRGRGFEAFF.

This clonotype was detected ten times or more. V is TRBV24-1 and J is TRBJ2-1; 16 nucleotides match TRBD2. The CDR3 is 18 residues long. Germline assignment: CDR1 KGHDR and CDR2 SFDVKD. With V trimmed by 3 bases and J by 5 bases, 6 bases remained unmatched. CDR3 amino acids: CATSDVPGLAGGDNEQFF. The CDR3 coding sequence is TGTGCCACCAGTGATGTCCCGGGACTAGCGGGGGGGGACAATGAGCAGTTCTTC.

This clonotype was counted a few times. This rearrangement joins TRBV28 to TRBJ1-2; possible D gene TRBD1, 5 bases. The CDR3 extends over 12 amino acids. Germline V CDR1 and CDR2: MDHEN, SYDVKM. The germline V and J ends were trimmed by 8 bases and 2 bases, with 9 bases remaining between them. CDR3 loop: CASLRQNYGYTF. The CDR3 DNA sequence: TGTGCCAGCCTGCGACAGAACTATGGCTACACCTTC.

This clonotype was found many times. The genes are TRBV7-9 and TRBJ2-3; tentative D call: TRBD1 (6 bases). The V gene lost 3 bases and the J gene lost 0 bases, with 10 bases spanning the gap. Per the germline V gene, CDR1 is SEHNR and CDR2 is FQNEAQ (reference sequence). The CDR3 has 15 amino acids. The CDR3 loop is CASSFGGGSTDTQYF. The CDR3, as DNA: TGTGCCAGCAGCTTTGGGGGCGGTAGCACAGATACGCAGTATTTT.

Points on this clonotype: This may arise from a read error, as a much more abundant clone is one base away. The rearrangement uses TRBV10-2 and TRBJ2-3; D is unclear. This CDR3 has 14 residues. Germline-derived CDR1 and CDR2 are WSHSY and SAAADI. This CDR3 is CPSRRDPSTDTQYF. In nucleotides, the CDR3 is TGCCCCAGCCGTAGGGATCCTAGCACAGATACGCAGTATTTT.

The table lists this clonotype with many counts. The gene calls are TRBV11-3 and TRBJ2-5; D ambiguous. CDR1 SGHNT and CDR2 YENEEA come from the germline V gene. V was pared by 0 bases and J by 5 bases, with 4 bases between. The CDR3 spans 12 residues. CDR3 sequence (DNA): TGTGCCAGCAGCTTAGATGGCGAGACCCAGTACTTC. As protein: CASSLDGETQYF.

This clonotype was observed at least ten times. The CDR3: CASSFGQGRHGSYNEQFF. The CDR3 DNA is TGTGCCAGCAGTTTCGGGCAGGGGAGGCATGGGTCCTACAATGAGCAGTTCTTC. The chain is built from TRBV12-3 or TRBV12-4 and TRBJ2-1; D may be TRBD1 or TRBD2 (6 bases each). CDR3 size: 18 residues. V lost 3 bases and J 1 base, leaving 19 bases between the germline ends.

This chain connects TRBV19 to TRBJ2-1; D gene ambiguous. CDR3 size: 16 residues. V was shortened by 0 bases and J by 2 bases, with 11 bases between the two germline ends. Per germline, CDR1 LNHDA and CDR2 SQIVND (reference sequence). The CDR3 sequence: CASSIDHGGPYNEQFF. CDR3 bases: TGTGCCAGTAGTATAGATCACGGCGGACCCTACAATGAGCAGTTCTTC.

The sample holds a few counts of this clonotype. The V gene is TRBV7-2, the J gene TRBJ2-1; perhaps TRBD2 as D (6 bases). The V gene lost 7 bases and the J gene lost 2 bases, with 15 bases spanning the gap. This CDR3 contains 15 residues. Germline V gene data show CDR1 as SGHTA and CDR2 as FQGNSA. The CDR3 is CASTHRDFPYNEQFF. DNA of the CDR3: TGTGCCAGCACACACCGGGACTTCCCCTACAATGAGCAGTTCTTC.

The CDR3 is CASSQDRVGELFF. The CDR3 nucleotides read TGTGCCAGCAGCCAAGATAGGGTCGGGGAGCTGTTTTTT. The V gene is TRBV3-1, the J gene TRBJ2-2, with no clear D. The CDR3 loop spans 13 amino acids. Germline V gene sequence: CDR1 LGHDT, CDR2 YNNKEL (reference sequence). Between the trimmed V and J ends, which lost 0 bases and 7 bases, there was a span of 6 bases.

This clonotype showed up many times. The chain combines TRBV20-1 with TRBJ2-1; TRBD2 matches at 13 bases. The J segment lost 8 bases and the V segment lost 1 base, leaving 11 bases of the junction unmatched. Germline V lookup: CDR1 DFQATT, CDR2 SNEGSKA (reference sequence). The CDR3 loop spans 17 amino acids. DNA for the CDR3: TGCAGTGCTAGAGGAGGCTCCGGGACTAGCGGGACATATGAGCAGTTCTTC. Its translation: CSARGGSGTSGTYEQFF.

The chain combines TRBV7-2 with TRBJ2-5; 8 bases fit TRBD2. V shed 5 bases and J 2 bases; nucleotides not matched to a gene: 10. The CDR3 has 16 residues. Germline loops: CDR1 SGHTA, CDR2 FQGNSA. CDR3 in amino acids: CASSPRILAEQETQYF. CDR3 sequence (DNA): TGTGCCAGCAGCCCCCGAATACTAGCGGAGCAAGAGACCCAGTACTTC.

Ten or more counts support this clonotype. The J gene is TRBJ1-2, the V gene TRBV6-1, with TRBD1 as a possible D gene (6 bases). This CDR3 has 16 amino acids. Trimming removed 6 bases from V and 4 bases from J, with 21 bases in between. The V gene's germline CDR1 is MNHNS and CDR2 SASEGT. CDR3 sequence (DNA): TGTGCCAGCAGCGTTAATTTAGCTGGGGGCCTCTATGGCTACACCTTC. Translating gives CASSVNLAGGLYGYTF.

This clonotype was counted only a few times. This chain connects TRBV11-2 to TRBJ1-3, with D perhaps matching TRBD1 (6 bases). In germline, CDR1 is SGHAT, CDR2 FQNNGV. This CDR3 region has 14 residues. Trimming removed 11 bases at V and 2 bases at J, with 16 bases between. CDR3 amino acids: CAWGGRSPGNTIYF. CDR3 nucleotide sequence: TGTGCCTGGGGGGGCAGATCTCCTGGAAACACCATATATTTT.

The rearrangement joins TRBV6-5 to TRBJ1-3; no clear D. CDR1 and CDR2 from the germline V gene are MNHEY and SVGAGI. The length of the CDR3 is 11 residues. The V gene lost 0 bases and the J gene lost 9 bases, with 3 bases spanning the gap. The CDR3: CASSYSGTIYF. For the CDR3, the DNA is TGTGCCAGCAGTTACTCCGGCACCATATATTTT.

V gene TRBV20-1 combines with J gene TRBJ2-7; a possible D gene is TRBD2 (5 bases). This CDR3 is 13 amino acids long. Germline CDR1 is DFQATT and CDR2 is SNEGSKA (reference sequence). Deletions cut 2 bases from V and 2 bases from J, with 10 bases between. In nucleotides, the CDR3 is TGCAGTGCTAGAAGGGAGTCAACCTACGAGCAGTACTTC. Protein sequence: CSARRESTYEQYF.

This clonotype was seen only a few times. The genes are TRBV28 and TRBJ2-7, with D perhaps matching TRBD1 (6 bases). Germline V gives CDR1 MDHEN, CDR2 SYDVKM. CDR3 size: 12 residues. V lost 7 bases and J lost 3, with 10 bases in between. CDR3 bases: TGTGCCAGCAAGGACAGAATCTACGAGCAGTACTTC. It encodes CASKDRIYEQYF.